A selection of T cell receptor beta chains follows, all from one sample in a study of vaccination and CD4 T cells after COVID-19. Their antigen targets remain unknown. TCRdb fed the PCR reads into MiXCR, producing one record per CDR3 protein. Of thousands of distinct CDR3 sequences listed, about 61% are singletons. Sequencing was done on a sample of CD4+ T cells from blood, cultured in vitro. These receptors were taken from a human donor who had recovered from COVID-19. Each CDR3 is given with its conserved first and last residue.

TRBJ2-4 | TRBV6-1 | CATPSRTSELAKNIQYF
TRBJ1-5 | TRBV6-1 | CASSETGGTDQPQHF
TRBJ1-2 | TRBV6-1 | CASSTGGYGYTF
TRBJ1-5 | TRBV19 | CASSTTTGGNQPQHF
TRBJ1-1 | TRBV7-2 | CASSLSGGGTEAFF
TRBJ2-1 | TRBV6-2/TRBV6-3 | CASSPQKGGRSYNEQFF
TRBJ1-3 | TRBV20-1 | CSARDYSRASGNTIYF
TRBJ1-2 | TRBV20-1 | CSAHEGAGYGYTF
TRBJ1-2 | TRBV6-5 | CASSYSTLGQYGYTF
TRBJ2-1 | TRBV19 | CASSIGQYNEQFF
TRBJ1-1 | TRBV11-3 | CASNRQGMNYAEAFF
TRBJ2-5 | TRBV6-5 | CASSSLLETQYF
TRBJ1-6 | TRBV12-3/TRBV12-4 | CASSPRGASGPLHF
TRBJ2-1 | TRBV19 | CASSIADEQFF
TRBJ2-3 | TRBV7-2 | CASSLGGAQDTQYF
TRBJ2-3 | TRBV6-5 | CASSWGGGAGVDTQYF